This T cell receptor (beta chain) was sequenced for a study of blood T cell repertoires in COVID-19. TCRdb keeps only in-frame clones here, not all; method: immunoSEQ multiplex PCR. The sample carries 250,000 to 300,000 clones, approximately 84% recorded once. Germline V gives CDR1 SGHAT, CDR2 FQNNGV. The CDR3 is 15 residues long. Trimming pared 7 bases from V and 4 bases from J, leaving 18 bases between. Recovered participants had two consecutive negative NP/OP PCR tests, healthcare professional clearance, or symptom resolution. The source is a man younger than 30 who had recovered from COVID-19. Sequenced material: PBMCs or T cells enriched from blood (not recorded which). The chain has TRBV11-2 and TRBJ2-3; possibly TRBD1 for D (6 bases). Here the CDR3 reads CASNSRGRRADTQYF. In nucleotides, the CDR3 is TGTGCCAGCAACTCCAGGGGACGTAGAGCAGATACGCAGTATTTT.